This passage covers 30 T cell receptor beta chains from one sample sequenced in a study of a mutant IDH1 vaccine in newly diagnosed glioma. TCRdb's copy holds only in-frame clones and misses some; the assay was immunoSEQ multiplex PCR. This sample has tens of thousands of clones, with roughly 61% found just once. Which antigens these TCRs recognize remains unknown. Time point noted: week 47, end of study. Vaccinated patients received 300 ug of mutant IDH1 20-mer peptide per dose, with topical imiquimod. Material: peripheral blood mononuclear cells (PBMCs), obtained from a glioma patient whose treatment included an IDH1 peptide vaccine. The receptors derive from a man aged 40-49 years with glioma. Some clones in this sample may be carry-over from other donors' samples.

The genes are TRBV19 and TRBJ2-5; TRBD2 agrees at 10 bases. J gave up 2 bases and V 4 bases, and 4 bases lay outside the gene matches. The CDR3 has 15 residues. Germline V gene lookup returns CDR1 LNHDA and CDR2 SQIVND (reference sequence). CDR3 in amino acids: CASSRAGGGQETQYF. DNA of the CDR3: TGTGCCAGTAGTAGAGCGGGGGGGGGTCAAGAGACCCAGTACTTC.

V usage is TRBV29-1 and J usage is TRBJ2-5; TRBD1 might be the D (6 bases). Germline loops: CDR1 SQVTM, CDR2 ANQGSEA. There are 15 residues in the CDR3. V was trimmed by 4 bases and J by 5 bases, leaving 20 bases between them. The CDR3 DNA reads as TGCAGCGTTGCTCCCCAGGGGCAGGGATACGAGACCCAGTACTTC. It is translated as CSVAPQGQGYETQYF.

This chain links TRBV9 with TRBJ2-3; D not certain. V was cut by 3 bases and J by 4 bases, with 9 bases left in between. The CDR3 is made up of 13 amino acids. CDR1 is SGDLS and CDR2 is YYNGEE in the germline V gene. For the CDR3, the DNA is TGTGCCAGCAGCGCCGATCATTCAGATACGCAGTATTTT. This encodes CASSADHSDTQYF.

The chain carries TRBV6-1 and TRBJ2-5; D gene uncertain. Germline-derived CDR1 and CDR2 are MNHNS and SASEGT. The CDR3 runs to 13 residues. V was clipped by 3 bases and J by 2 bases, with 7 bases between them. DNA for the CDR3: TGTGCCAGCAGTGATACATTTCAAGAGACCCAGTACTTC. This translates into CASSDTFQETQYF.

DNA of the CDR3: TGTGCCAGCAGCCGCTCAGGGTATCGCACCGGGGAGCTGTTTTTT. Its translation is CASSRSGYRTGELFF. The chain has TRBV14 and TRBJ2-2, with D possibly being TRBD1 (5 bases). Looked up from germline, CDR1 is SGHDN and CDR2 is FVKESK. This CDR3 comprises 15 residues. V gave up 4 bases and J gave up 4 bases, with 13 bases separating them.

This chain uses TRBV19 with TRBJ2-5; D gene ambiguous. V gave up 6 bases and J gave up 3 bases, with 14 bases separating them. The V gene's germline CDR1 is LNHDA and CDR2 SQIVND (reference sequence). This CDR3 has 14 residues. This CDR3 reads CASRTPGGEETQYF. CDR3 DNA: TGTGCCAGTAGGACTCCTGGCGGAGAAGAGACCCAGTACTTC.

The chain combines TRBV6-5 with TRBJ1-3; D not resolved. V shed 5 bases and J shed 2 bases, with 4 bases lying between them. CDR1 and CDR2 from the germline V gene are MNHEY and SVGAGI. The CDR3 loop spans 12 amino acids. The CDR3 protein is CASSTAGNTIYF. DNA of the CDR3: TGTGCCAGCAGTACCGCTGGAAACACCATATATTTT.

V and J are TRBV19 and TRBJ2-3; unclear D gene. The ends were cut back, 4 bases at V and 2 bases at J, with 16 bases in the middle. The CDR3 is made up of 16 amino acids. CDR1 and CDR2 (germline): LNHDA, SQIVND (reference sequence). The chain's CDR3 is CASSTQMTLTTDTQYF. The CDR3, as DNA: TGTGCCAGTAGTACCCAAATGACCCTCACCACAGATACGCAGTATTTT.

The rearrangement links TRBV7-2 to TRBJ1-3; weak D call: TRBD1 (6 bases). This CDR3 is built from 16 residues. Germline V gene data show CDR1 as SGHTA and CDR2 as FQGNSA. The V end was cut by 2 bases, the J end by 1 base, with 12 bases between. CDR3 amino acids: CASSLSRTASGNTIYF. CDR3 sequence (DNA): TGTGCCAGCAGCTTAAGTCGGACAGCTTCTGGAAACACCATATATTTT. Full variable domain (rest looked up from reference TRBV7-2 and TRBJ1-3): GAGVSQSPSNKVTEKGKDVELRCDPISGHTALYWYRQSLGQGLEFLIYFQGNSAPDKSGLPSDRFSAERTGGSVSTLTIQRTQQEDSAVYLCASSLSRTASGNTIYFGEGSWLTVV.

CDR3: CASSLEPRTVRGYTF. CDR3 nucleotide sequence: TGCGCCAGCAGCTTGGAACCACGTACAGTACGGGGCTACACCTTC. The rearrangement links TRBV5-1 to TRBJ1-2; D remains ambiguous. CDR1 and CDR2 from the germline V gene are SGHRS and YFSETQ. There are 15 residues in the CDR3. The ends were cut back, 0 bases at V and 8 bases at J, with 17 bases in the middle.

The V and J genes are TRBV5-6 and TRBJ1-2; D is uncertain. The CDR3 is made up of 13 amino acids. V dropped 0 bases and J dropped 7 bases, with 10 bases sitting between them. Germline lookup yields CDR1 SGHDT and CDR2 YYEEEE. The CDR3 nucleotides read TGTGCCAGCAGCTTGGAGGGAAGCGGTGGCTACACCTTC. Protein: CASSLEGSGGYTF.

This clone has just a few counts. The chain employs TRBV7-2 and TRBJ2-5; 9 positions agree with TRBD2. Germline V gives CDR1 SGHTA, CDR2 FQGNSA. This CDR3 comprises 14 residues. The V and J ends lost 3 bases and 5 bases, in that order; junction bases with no gene match: 4. CDR3 DNA: TGTGCCAGCAGCTTCGCTAGCGGGGTGGAGACCCAGTACTTC. Translation: CASSFASGVETQYF.

The chain links TRBV2 to TRBJ1-4; tentatively, D is TRBD1 (6 bases). V was trimmed by 3 bases and J by 6 bases, leaving 8 bases between them. This CDR3 has 13 residues. CDR1 is SNHLY, CDR2 FYNNEI, per germline. The CDR3 loop reads CASSDRGDEKLFF. The CDR3 DNA is TGTGCCAGCAGTGACAGGGGTGATGAAAAACTGTTTTTT.

This chain uses TRBV7-6 with TRBJ2-5; maybe TRBD1 (6 bases). The V end lost 8 bases, the J end lost 5 bases, and 15 bases lay between the germline ends. Germline V gene sequence: CDR1 SGHVS, CDR2 FNYEAQ. The CDR3 has 13 amino acids. CDR3 amino acids: CASSRVRGETQYF. The CDR3, as DNA: TGTGCCAGCTCCAGGGTGAGGGGGGAGACCCAGTACTTC. Combining the CDR3 with reference TRBV7-6 and TRBJ2-5 gives the whole variable domain GAGVSQSPRYKVTKRGQDVALRCDPISGHVSLYWYRQALGQGPEFLTYFNYEAQQDKSGLPNDRFSAERPEGSISTLTIQRTEQRDSAMYRCASSRVRGETQYFGPGTRLLVL.

Only a few counts were recorded for this clone. The rearrangement uses TRBV4-1 and TRBJ2-3; 8 positions match TRBD2. J was trimmed by 1 base and V by 1 base; bases with no gene match: 4. In germline, CDR1 is MGHRA, CDR2 YSYEKL. This CDR3 is 16 amino acids long. DNA for the CDR3: TGCGCCAGCAGCCAAGTTACGGGGGGGGGCACAGATACGCAGTATTTT. Translation gives CASSQVTGGGTDTQYF.

The chain recombines TRBV27 with TRBJ1-2, with 11 bases fitting TRBD1. This CDR3 contains 19 residues. Germline assignment: CDR1 MNHEY and CDR2 SMNVEV (reference sequence). Trimming at V came to 5 bases and at J to 3 bases, leaving 17 bases not matched to a gene. CDR3 DNA: TGTGCCAGCAGTCCGGCAGGGTGGGGACAGGGGGGCGATTACTATGGCTACACCTTC. Its translation is CASSPAGWGQGGDYYGYTF.

This clone showed up just a few times. The chain carries TRBV2 and TRBJ1-1; 12 positions agree with TRBD1. CDR3 length: 16 residues. The V segment lost 6 bases and the J segment 6 bases; nucleotides outside the gene matches: 11. CDR1 and CDR2 (germline): SNHLY, FYNNEI. For the CDR3, the DNA is TGTGCCAGCAGGGGACAGGGGGCTTTCACGAATTCTGAAGCTTTCTTT. Its protein is CASRGQGAFTNSEAFF. Combining the CDR3 with reference TRBV2 and TRBJ1-1 gives the whole variable domain EPEVTQTPSHQVTQMGQEVILRCVPISNHLYFYWYRQILGQKVEFLVSFYNNEISEKSEIFDDQFSVERPDGSNFTLKIRSTKLEDSAMYFCASRGQGAFTNSEAFFGQGTRLTVV.

The V call is TRBV7-9, the J call TRBJ2-3, with 13 bases lining up with TRBD2. Per germline, CDR1 SEHNR and CDR2 FQNEAQ (reference sequence). CDR3 length: 15 residues. After removal of 4 bases from V and 7 bases from J, the junction contained 5 bases not matched to a gene. The CDR3 nucleotides read TGTGCCAGCAGCTCCGGACTAGCGGGGGCTTATACGCAGTATTTT. Translating it yields CASSSGLAGAYTQYF.

V usage is TRBV11-2 and J usage is TRBJ1-1; D gene ambiguous. With 5 bases removed from V and 3 bases from J, the gap between germline ends came to 10 bases. The CDR3 sequence is 13 residues long. Germline V lookup: CDR1 SGHAT, CDR2 FQNNGV. CDR3 sequence: CASSPFPDTEAFF. The CDR3 bases are TGTGCCAGCAGCCCCTTCCCGGACACTGAAGCTTTCTTT. The full variable domain, its missing parts supplied by reference TRBV11-2 and TRBJ1-1, is EAGVAQSPRYKIIEKRQSVAFWCNPISGHATLYWYQQILGQGPKLLIQFQNNGVVDDSQLPKDRFSAERLKGVDSTLKIQPAKLEDSAVYLCASSPFPDTEAFFGQGTRLTVV.

This sequence joins TRBV7-2 and TRBJ2-2, with D perhaps TRBD2 (6 bases). The CDR3 sequence is 16 residues long. Germline values: CDR1 SGHTA, CDR2 FQGNSA. V was clipped by 5 bases and J by 5 bases, with 18 bases between them. CDR3: CASSRPGGVGTGELFF. CDR3 coding DNA: TGTGCCAGCAGCCGTCCTGGCGGGGTTGGGACCGGGGAGCTGTTTTTT.

The genes are TRBV2 and TRBJ1-3; perhaps TRBD1 as D (5 bases). The CDR3 spans 14 residues. Per germline, CDR1 SNHLY and CDR2 FYNNEI. Trimming took 7 bases from V and 4 from J, leaving 14 bases between them. This chain's CDR3 is CASNQAGFGNTIYF. The DNA of the CDR3 is TGTGCCAGCAATCAGGCAGGGTTCGGAAACACCATATATTTT.

The rearrangement uses TRBV6-1 and TRBJ1-5, with a possible D match to TRBD1 (5 bases). CDR3 size: 19 residues. CDR1 and CDR2 from the germline V gene are MNHNS and SASEGT. The V end was cut by 0 bases, the J end by 4 bases, with 22 bases between. DNA for the CDR3: TGTGCCAGCAGTGAAGCGACGGAAGACATCCGAGGGACTAATCAGCCCCAGCATTTT. It translates to CASSEATEDIRGTNQPQHF.

V gene TRBV30 combines with J gene TRBJ2-2; 9 nucleotides line up with TRBD2. CDR3 length: 17 residues. V gave up 5 bases and J gave up 5 bases; unmatched junction bases: 15. Per the germline V gene, CDR1 is GTSNPN and CDR2 is SVGIG (reference sequence). The CDR3 DNA is TGTGCCTGGGGCCTCCGACCGGGACTAGCATGGACCGGGGAGCTGTTTTTT. This sequence encodes CAWGLRPGLAWTGELFF.

The chain combines TRBV7-8 with TRBJ1-6, with 7 bases matching TRBD1. Germline CDR1 reads SGHVS; CDR2 reads FQNEAQ. The CDR3 runs 14 residues. V lost 5 bases to trimming and J lost 8 bases; unmatched junction nucleotides: 6. The DNA for the CDR3 is TGTGCCAGCAGCCCCGGGACAGTTGATTCACCCCTCCACTTT. Translation: CASSPGTVDSPLHF. The variable domain in full, completed from reference TRBV7-8 and TRBJ1-6, reads GAGVSQSPRYKVAKRGQDVALRCDPISGHVSLFWYQQALGQGPEFLTYFQNEAQLDKSGLPSDRFFAERPEGSVSTLKIQRTQQEDSAVYLCASSPGTVDSPLHFGNGTRLTVT.

V usage is TRBV5-4 and J usage is TRBJ1-2, with TRBD1 as a possible D gene (5 bases). Germline V CDR1 and CDR2: SGHNT, YYREEE (reference sequence). The V gene lost 0 bases and the J gene lost 5 bases, with 17 bases spanning the gap. The CDR3 spans 16 residues. This chain's CDR3 is CASSLGAGTPGYGYTF. As DNA, the CDR3 is TGTGCCAGCAGCTTGGGGGCCGGGACCCCGGGATATGGCTACACCTTC. The variable domain in full, completed from reference TRBV5-4 and TRBJ1-2, reads ETGVTQSPTHLIKTRGQQVTLRCSSQSGHNTVSWYQQALGQGPQFIFQYYREEENGRGNFPPRFSGLQFPNYSSELNVNALELDDSALYLCASSLGAGTPGYGYTFGSGTRLTVV.

This sequence joins TRBV5-6 and TRBJ2-7, with D possibly TRBD2 on 6 matching bases. The germline gives CDR1 SGHDT, CDR2 YYEEEE. The V and J ends lost 0 bases and 0 bases respectively, with 10 bases between them. The CDR3 spans 15 residues. CDR3: CASSLVYGSSYEQYF. The CDR3, as DNA: TGTGCCAGCAGCTTGGTTTACGGGAGCTCCTACGAGCAGTACTTC.

About this clone itself: Compared with germline, one end of the junction differs, possibly owing to a read error. The chain links TRBV7-7 to TRBJ1-1; D possibly corresponds to TRBD1 (6 bases). This CDR3 contains 13 residues. Germline lookup yields CDR1 SSHAT and CDR2 FNYEAQ (reference sequence). For the CDR3, the DNA is TGTGCTAGCAGCCCGCGGACAGACACTGAAGCTTTCTTT. Its translation is CASSPRTDTEAFF. Variable domain in full (rest from reference TRBV7-7 and TRBJ1-1): GAGVSQSPRYKVTKRGQDVTLRCDPISSHATLYWYQQALGQGPEFLTYFNYEAQPDKSGLPSDRFSAERPEGSISTLTIQRTEQRDSAMYRCASSPRTDTEAFFGQGTRLTVV.

The rearrangement joins TRBV7-2 to TRBJ1-2; TRBD1 is a possible D gene (6 bases). The germline gives CDR1 SGHTA, CDR2 FQGNSA. CDR3 length: 14 amino acids. The V end was cut by 0 bases, the J end by 7 bases, with 12 bases between. CDR3 nucleotide sequence: TGTGCCAGCAGCTTAGCCAGGGGAGGACTTGGCTACACCTTC. It translates to CASSLARGGLGYTF.

This clone was counted between two and nine times. The rearrangement uses TRBV30 and TRBJ2-1, with D possibly TRBD1 on 5 matching bases. Germline V gene lookup returns CDR1 GTSNPN and CDR2 SVGIG (reference sequence). This CDR3 is 15 amino acids long. Trimming removed 3 bases at V and 10 bases at J, with 22 bases between. Written as DNA, the CDR3 is TGTGCCTGGAGCGTCAAGGGGATCCTGATTAGCGAGCAGTTCTTC. Residues: CAWSVKGILISEQFF.

Only one count was recorded for this clone. This chain joins TRBV4-1 and TRBJ2-1; TRBD2 matches 11 bases. The V gene end was trimmed by 2 bases and the J gene end by 3 bases; junction bases not matched to a gene: 3. The germline CDR1 and CDR2 sequences are MGHRA and YSYEKL. The CDR3 is 16 residues long. As DNA, the CDR3 is TGCGCCAGCAGCCAAAAACTAGCGGGAGACTACAATGAGCAGTTCTTC. Its protein is CASSQKLAGDYNEQFF.